The T cell receptor (beta chain) described here comes from a study of shared clonotypes between healthy human individuals. Overall study results and limits: Despite large depth, sorted-subset datasets appeared incompletely sequenced. Shared across a handful of donors were 5% to 6% of the naive CD4 clonotypes.

There were only Caucasian adults among the donors, and all lived in Nashville, Tennessee. TCRdb's copy holds only in-frame clones and misses some; the assay was immunoSEQ multiplex PCR. The table includes about 2 million clones, 85% to 95% detected once. Concerning this clone itself: Antigen unknown.

The CDR3 spans 13 residues. V dropped 9 bases and J dropped 0; count of bases not matched to a gene: 4. CDR1 and CDR2 (germline): SNHLY, FYNNEI. The V call is TRBV2, the J call TRBJ1-1; 7 bases line up with TRBD1. Input material: naive CD4+ T cells sorted from blood. Indicated subset: CD45RA+ positively selected. The sequence was obtained from a young man in good health. Here the CDR3 DNA reads TGTGCCAGTCCACAGGGGCTGAACACTGAAGCTTTCTTT. It encodes CASPQGLNTEAFF.